This T cell receptor beta chain was sequenced in a study of T cell repertoires in cytomegalovirus infection. Study as a whole: CMV infection plus the matching HLA type was flagged by public TCR beta signatures.

The sample holds many counts of this clonotype. Each CDR3 protein gets one entry after TCRdb re-called the reads with MiXCR. The table shows around 70,000 distinct CDR3 sequences, with 4% occurring only once. This CDR3 has 15 amino acids. The germline V gene has CDR1 SGHDT and CDR2 YYEEEE. Trimming took 3 bases from V and 3 from J, leaving 15 bases between them. V and J are TRBV5-6 and TRBJ1-1; D gene unclear. This clonotype was obtained from a human donor in good health (CMV status not recorded). Some clones in this sample may be carry-over from other donors' samples. The sequencing sample was made of PBMCs. CDR3 region: CASSYFGLADTEAFF. CDR3 nucleotides: TGTGCCAGCAGCTATTTCGGCCTTGCGGACACTGAAGCTTTCTTT. The whole variable domain, filled in from reference TRBV5-6 and TRBJ1-1, reads DAGVTQSPTHLIKTRGQQVTLRCSPKSGHDTVSWYQQALGQGPQFIFQYYEEEERQRGNFPDRFSGHQFPNYSSELNVNALLLGDSALYLCASSYFGLADTEAFFGQGTRLTVV.